The sequence of this T cell receptor beta chain was determined in a study of blood T cell repertoires in COVID-19. In the original analysis: For nucleated cells, counts were estimated from reference gene primer amplification. Data came from immunoSEQ multiplex PCR; TCRdb stores just in-frame clones and leaves some out. V and J calls and clone size are as listed in that table; D and trimming were resolved from the DNA. Of approximately 360,000 clones in the sample, 90% are singletons; the top ten hold around 7%. The sample taken for sequencing was peripheral blood. The sequence was collected from a man aged 18 to 29 with active or convalescent COVID-19.

The CDR3 reads CASSLNSNYGYTF. CDR3 DNA: TGTGCCAGCAGCTTGAACTCTAACTATGGCTACACCTTC. This chain links TRBV5-4 with TRBJ1-2; unclear D gene. V lost 1 base and J lost 0, with 4 bases in between. Germline V gives CDR1 SGHNT, CDR2 YYREEE (reference sequence). The CDR3 loop spans 13 amino acids.